A selection of T cell receptor beta chains follows, all from one sample in a study of cytomegalovirus exposure and HLA in healthy donors. The data were produced by immunoSEQ multiplex PCR, yet TCRdb's version contains in-frame clones alone and is incomplete. The repertoire holds roughly 130,000 clones, with about three quarters as singletons. Input material: PBMCs. These receptors were collected from a human donor in good health. Both conserved end residues are part of each CDR3. Each record gives: D gene, clone size, J gene, V gene, CDR3 DNA, CDR3 protein. D genes are given only for firm matches. A row's size may be missing; if present it is once, few, many or a size class.

D gene: .
clone size: once
J gene: TRBJ1-1
V gene: TRBV7-9
CDR3 DNA: TGTGCCAGCAGCCTCGGGGGTACGGGCACTGAAGCTTTCTTT
CDR3 protein: CASSLGGTGTEAFF

D gene: TRBD2
clone size: .
J gene: TRBJ2-2
V gene: TRBV5-4
CDR3 DNA: TGTGCCAGCATAAGTAGCGGGGACGCGAACACCGGGGAGCTGTTTTTT
CDR3 protein: CASISSGDANTGELFF

D gene: .
clone size: .
J gene: TRBJ2-1
V gene: TRBV4-1
CDR3 DNA: TGCGCCAGCAGCCAAGTTGGGGACAATCCGTTCTTC
CDR3 protein: CASSQVGDNPFF

D gene: .
clone size: .
J gene: TRBJ2-1
V gene: TRBV7-2
CDR3 DNA: TGTGCCAGCAGCCGGAATGCAGGGTACAATGAGCAGTTCTTC
CDR3 protein: CASSRNAGYNEQFF

D gene: .
clone size: .
J gene: TRBJ2-5
V gene: TRBV15
CDR3 DNA: TGTGCCACCAGCCGCGAACCGTTCCAAGAGACCCAGTACTTC
CDR3 protein: CATSREPFQETQYF

D gene: TRBD1
clone size: .
J gene: TRBJ1-5
V gene: TRBV2
CDR3 DNA: TGTGCCAGCAGTGATAACGGTGACAGGGTCGGAACGCCCCAGCATTTT
CDR3 protein: CASSDNGDRVGTPQHF

D gene: .
clone size: .
J gene: TRBJ2-7
V gene: TRBV11-2
CDR3 DNA: TGTGCCAGCAGCCCACAAAGGGGCAGTCCGGTCTACGAGCAGTACTTC
CDR3 protein: CASSPQRGSPVYEQYF

D gene: TRBD2
clone size: .
J gene: TRBJ2-1
V gene: TRBV27
CDR3 DNA: TGTGCCAGCAGTAATAGCGGGAGCTACAATGAGCAGTTCTTC
CDR3 protein: CASSNSGSYNEQFF

D gene: .
clone size: .
J gene: TRBJ2-7
V gene: TRBV6-4
CDR3 DNA: TGTGCCAGCAGAACGGTATCCTACGAGCAGTACTTC
CDR3 protein: CASRTVSYEQYF

D gene: .
clone size: few
J gene: TRBJ2-5
V gene: TRBV7-7
CDR3 DNA: TGTGCCAGCAGCTTTTCCGCAGGGCCCGGAGAGACCCAGTACTTC
CDR3 protein: CASSFSAGPGETQYF

D gene: .
clone size: .
J gene: TRBJ2-7
V gene: TRBV20-1
CDR3 DNA: TGCAGTGGCGCCCTATCCTACGAGCAGTACTTC
CDR3 protein: CSGALSYEQYF

D gene: .
clone size: .
J gene: TRBJ1-5
V gene: TRBV7-2
CDR3 DNA: TGTGCCAGCAGCTTAATGGCAGATAGCAATCAGCCCCAGCATTTT
CDR3 protein: CASSLMADSNQPQHF

D gene: TRBD1
clone size: .
J gene: TRBJ1-6
V gene: TRBV2
CDR3 DNA: TGTGCCAGCAGGCCGGGACAGCCTAATAATTCACCCCTCCACTTT
CDR3 protein: CASRPGQPNNSPLHF

D gene: .
clone size: .
J gene: TRBJ2-2
V gene: TRBV5-1
CDR3 DNA: TGCGCCAGCAGCCCACTGAGTCTCGGGGAGCTGTTTTTT
CDR3 protein: CASSPLSLGELFF

D gene: TRBD2
clone size: .
J gene: TRBJ2-3
V gene: TRBV5-4
CDR3 DNA: TGTGCCAGCAGCTTAGGACTAGCGGACACTAGCACAGATACGCAGTATTTT
CDR3 protein: CASSLGLADTSTDTQYF

D gene: .
clone size: .
J gene: TRBJ2-7
V gene: TRBV7-9
CDR3 DNA: TGTGCCAGCAGGGACAGTGGGTCCCTTTACGAGCAGTACTTC
CDR3 protein: CASRDSGSLYEQYF

D gene: .
clone size: .
J gene: TRBJ1-1
V gene: TRBV7-9
CDR3 DNA: TGTGCCAGCAGGAGAACAGGGAGGGAATCTGAAGCTTTCTTT
CDR3 protein: CASRRTGRESEAFF

D gene: .
clone size: .
J gene: TRBJ2-3
V gene: TRBV9
CDR3 DNA: TGTGCCAGCAGCGTATCCCCTGGGAGGGGGGCAGAGGATACGCAGTATTTT
CDR3 protein: CASSVSPGRGAEDTQYF

D gene: .
clone size: .
J gene: TRBJ2-2
V gene: TRBV9
CDR3 DNA: TGTGCCAGCAGCGGACTCGGGACAAGGGCCGGGGAGCTGTTTTTT
CDR3 protein: CASSGLGTRAGELFF

D gene: .
clone size: once
J gene: TRBJ1-2
V gene: TRBV28
CDR3 DNA: TGTGCCAGCATCAACTGGGTTAGGGGGAATGGCTACACCTTC
CDR3 protein: CASINWVRGNGYTF

D gene: TRBD1
clone size: .
J gene: TRBJ2-7
V gene: TRBV6-5
CDR3 DNA: TGTGCCAGCAGCCTAGGGACAGACTACGAGCAGTACTTC
CDR3 protein: CASSLGTDYEQYF

D gene: TRBD2
clone size: .
J gene: TRBJ2-1
V gene: TRBV2
CDR3 DNA: TGTGCCAGCAGGACTAGCGGGGGGCGTTTTGAGCAGTTCTTC
CDR3 protein: CASRTSGGRFEQFF

D gene: .
clone size: .
J gene: TRBJ2-7
V gene: TRBV7-9
CDR3 DNA: TGTGCCAGCAGCTTACGAGGGGGTACCTACGAGCAGTACTTC
CDR3 protein: CASSLRGGTYEQYF

D gene: TRBD2
clone size: .
J gene: TRBJ2-7
V gene: TRBV19
CDR3 DNA: TGTGCCAGTAGTATACGGGGGGATACCTACGAGCAGTACTTC
CDR3 protein: CASSIRGDTYEQYF

D gene: .
clone size: .
J gene: TRBJ1-5
V gene: TRBV10-1
CDR3 DNA: TGCGCCAGCAGTGTAGCAGGGGATCAGCCCCAGCATTTT
CDR3 protein: CASSVAGDQPQHF

D gene: .
clone size: .
J gene: TRBJ2-5
V gene: TRBV7-7
CDR3 DNA: TGTGCTAGCAGCTTAGAGGGGCGGGGTGGAGAGACCCAGTACTTC
CDR3 protein: CASSLEGRGGETQYF

D gene: .
clone size: once
J gene: TRBJ2-2
V gene: TRBV7-9
CDR3 DNA: TGTGCCAGCAGCGTCGGACAGATCACCGGGGAGCTGTTTTTT
CDR3 protein: CASSVGQITGELFF

D gene: TRBD1
clone size: few
J gene: TRBJ1-1
V gene: TRBV5-1
CDR3 DNA: TGCGCCAGCAGCTTAACCGGGACAGGTATTGAAGCTTTCTTT
CDR3 protein: CASSLTGTGIEAFF

D gene: TRBD1
clone size: .
J gene: TRBJ2-3
V gene: TRBV7-9
CDR3 DNA: TGTGCCAGCAGCTCGCGGGACAGGGGGGGGGATACGCAGTATTTT
CDR3 protein: CASSSRDRGGDTQYF

D gene: .
clone size: .
J gene: TRBJ1-5
V gene: TRBV19
CDR3 DNA: TGTGCCAGTAGTACGGAAAGACTCAGGGAGCCCCAGCATTTT
CDR3 protein: CASSTERLREPQHF

D gene: TRBD2
clone size: .
J gene: TRBJ2-1
V gene: TRBV5-1
CDR3 DNA: TGCGCCAGCAGCTCTTCTAGCGGGGGGGCTTATGAGCAGTTCTTC
CDR3 protein: CASSSSSGGAYEQFF

D gene: .
clone size: .
J gene: TRBJ2-7
V gene: TRBV4-1
CDR3 DNA: TGCGCCAGCAGCCAAGATCGGGTAAGCTCCTACGAGCAGTACTTC
CDR3 protein: CASSQDRVSSYEQYF

D gene: .
clone size: .
J gene: TRBJ2-7
V gene: TRBV5-4
CDR3 DNA: TGTGCCAGCAGCTTGGATCGGGGCAGGGGGGCCTACGAGCAGTACTTC
CDR3 protein: CASSLDRGRGAYEQYF

D gene: .
clone size: .
J gene: TRBJ1-5
V gene: TRBV5-1
CDR3 DNA: TGCGCCAGCAGCTTGGACGGGACAACGAGCAATCAGCCCCAGCATTTT
CDR3 protein: CASSLDGTTSNQPQHF

D gene: TRBD1
clone size: .
J gene: TRBJ2-1
V gene: TRBV6-5
CDR3 DNA: TGTGCCAGCAGTTACGCGGGACAGGTTAACAATGAGCAGTTCTTC
CDR3 protein: CASSYAGQVNNEQFF

D gene: .
clone size: .
J gene: TRBJ2-7
V gene: TRBV5-1
CDR3 DNA: TGCGCCAGCAGCTCTGGGGCGTACGAGCAGTACTTC
CDR3 protein: CASSSGAYEQYF

D gene: TRBD1
clone size: .
J gene: TRBJ1-1
V gene: TRBV6-1
CDR3 DNA: TGTGCCAGCAGTAGACGGACAGGGAACACTGAAGCTTTCTTT
CDR3 protein: CASSRRTGNTEAFF

D gene: TRBD1
clone size: .
J gene: TRBJ1-2
V gene: TRBV6-5
CDR3 DNA: TGTGCCAGCAGAAAGGACAGGGACTATGGCTACACCTTC
CDR3 protein: CASRKDRDYGYTF

D gene: TRBD1
clone size: .
J gene: TRBJ2-2
V gene: TRBV4-1
CDR3 DNA: TGCGCCAGCAGCCTTGGACAGGGAGACACCGGGGAGCTGTTTTTT
CDR3 protein: CASSLGQGDTGELFF

D gene: .
clone size: .
J gene: TRBJ1-1
V gene: TRBV5-1
CDR3 DNA: TGCGCCAGCAGCTTGGATTCGAGCACTGAAGCTTTCTTT
CDR3 protein: CASSLDSSTEAFF